These 14 T cell receptor beta chains were all obtained from the same sample, sequenced in a study of shared clonotypes between healthy human individuals. Measured with immunoSEQ multiplex PCR; TCRdb has only the in-frame clones, and not every one. In the table there are around 610,000 clones, around 96% of which are singletons. CD8 cells classed as naive were CD45RO-negative and positively selected for CCR7, excluding terminally differentiated effector memory CD45RA+ cells. The sequencing sample was made of naive CD8+ T cells sorted from blood. Every receptor here comes from a woman aged 30 to 39 in good health.

This chain connects TRBV28 to TRBJ1-1; D may be TRBD1 (6 bases). From germline, CDR1 is MDHEN and CDR2 SYDVKM. The V gene lost 3 bases and the J gene lost 4 bases, with 12 bases spanning the gap. The CDR3 consists of 14 residues. In DNA form, the CDR3 reads TGTGCCAGCAGTTTGCGAGGGGGTGGCACTGAAGCTTTCTTT. Its translation: CASSLRGGGTEAFF. Looking up the rest from reference TRBV28 and TRBJ1-1 gives the full variable domain: DVKVTQSSRYLVKRTGEKVFLECVQDMDHENMFWYRQDPGLGLRLIYFSYDVKMKEKGDIPEGYSVSREKKERFSLILESASTNQTSMYLCASSLRGGGTEAFFGQGTRLTVV.

The chain joins TRBV11-2 to TRBJ2-7, with D maybe TRBD1 (6 bases). V gave up 4 bases and J gave up 3 bases, with 19 bases separating them. CDR3 length: 16 residues. Germline loops: CDR1 SGHAT, CDR2 FQNNGV. This CDR3 is CASSSTSGTPSYEQYF. Written as DNA, the CDR3 is TGTGCCAGCAGCTCCACCTCCGGGACACCGAGCTACGAGCAGTACTTC.

This clone was found once. The V gene is TRBV28, the J gene TRBJ1-3, with 7 bases matching TRBD1. Per germline, CDR1 MDHEN and CDR2 SYDVKM. This CDR3 has 17 amino acids. Germline trimming cut 5 bases from V and 0 bases from J; bases unmatched to any gene: 10. The DNA for the CDR3 is TGTGCCAGCAGTCCTACAGGGGACCGACTCTCTGGAAACACCATATATTTT. Its translation is CASSPTGDRLSGNTIYF.

V is TRBV27 and J is TRBJ1-1; tentative D call: TRBD1 (6 bases). Trimming removed 5 bases at V and 10 bases at J, with 20 bases between. The CDR3 has 14 residues. CDR1 and CDR2 (germline): MNHEY, SMNVEV (reference sequence). CDR3 region: CASSPETTGRGAFF. In nucleotides, the CDR3 is TGTGCCAGCAGTCCGGAGACGACAGGACGCGGAGCTTTCTTT.

Concerning this clone itself: Additional DNA sequences in this sample encode the identical CDR3. The rearrangement links TRBV4-1 to TRBJ2-7, with D hard to call. Germline values: CDR1 MGHRA, CDR2 YSYEKL. Trimming took 1 base from V and 2 from J, leaving 6 bases between them. This CDR3 has 13 residues. This CDR3 is CASSQAATYEQYF. As DNA, the CDR3 is TGCGCCAGCAGCCAAGCCGCAACCTACGAGCAGTACTTC.

The chain has TRBV10-1 and TRBJ2-3; perhaps TRBD1 as D (10 bases). The CDR3 is 17 residues long. CDR1 and CDR2 from the germline V gene are WNHNN and SYGVQD (reference sequence). Trimming removed 3 bases at V and 6 bases at J, with 22 bases between. The CDR3: CASSEAGGQGPEDTQYF. DNA for the CDR3: TGCGCCAGCAGTGAAGCGGGGGGACAGGGGCCCGAGGATACGCAGTATTTT.

About this clone: The sample carries other DNA sequences with the same CDR3. The chain is built from TRBV20-1 and TRBJ2-7; the D is unclear. Between the trimmed V and J ends, which lost 3 bases and 7 bases, there was a span of 7 bases. Per germline, CDR1 DFQATT and CDR2 SNEGSKA (reference sequence). The CDR3 has 10 residues. The DNA for the CDR3 is TGCAGTGCTAGCTTGGGGGAGCAGTACTTC. Translation: CSASLGEQYF.

The J gene is TRBJ2-7, the V gene TRBV19; D tentatively fits TRBD1 or TRBD2 (5 bases each). The V end was cut by 3 bases, the J end by 4 bases, with 16 bases between. The V gene's germline CDR1 is LNHDA and CDR2 SQIVND (reference sequence). The CDR3 has 15 amino acids. The CDR3 spells CASSIMGPIGYEQYF. The CDR3 DNA sequence: TGTGCCAGTAGTATTATGGGACCAATAGGATACGAGCAGTACTTC.

This rearrangement joins TRBV5-1 to TRBJ1-1, with D possibly TRBD1 on 5 matching bases. The V end was cut by 7 bases, the J end by 3 bases, with 13 bases between. The CDR3 spans 13 residues. Germline assignment: CDR1 SGHRS and CDR2 YFSETQ. The chain's CDR3 is CASGLRDDTEAFF. The CDR3 region has the DNA TGCGCCAGCGGACTCAGGGATGACACTGAAGCTTTCTTT.

This chain connects TRBV29-1 to TRBJ2-1; 13 bases are a match to TRBD2. Germline values: CDR1 SQVTM, CDR2 ANQGSEA. Losses at the gene ends were 6 bases for V and 3 bases for J; bases not matched to a gene: 5. This CDR3 spans 15 amino acids. The CDR3 here is CSVLLAGGIYNEQFF. Written as DNA, the CDR3 is TGCAGCGTACTACTAGCGGGAGGGATCTACAATGAGCAGTTCTTC.

The rearrangement links TRBV28 to TRBJ1-2; the D is unclear. Germline V gene lookup returns CDR1 MDHEN and CDR2 SYDVKM. The CDR3 covers 14 residues. The germline V and J ends were trimmed by 4 bases and 5 bases, with 14 bases remaining between them. DNA for the CDR3: TGTGCCAGCAGTTCTTCTCGGAGGATTTATGGCTACACCTTC. It codes for CASSSSRRIYGYTF.

CDR3 nucleotides: TGTGCCAGCAGCTTAGACAGGGAGGAGCCCCAGCATTTT. Translation gives CASSLDREEPQHF. The genes are TRBV5-8 and TRBJ1-5, with TRBD1 identical over 7 bases. V shed 2 bases, J shed 8 bases, and the junction held 4 bases outside the gene matches. The CDR3 sequence is 13 residues long. Germline V lookup: CDR1 SGHTS, CDR2 YDEGEE.

The rearrangement uses TRBV7-9 and TRBJ1-1, with a possible D match to TRBD1 (5 bases). Germline V CDR1 and CDR2: SEHNR, FQNEAQ (reference sequence). The V end lost 5 bases, the J end lost 7 bases, and 11 bases lay between the germline ends. The CDR3 spans 12 residues. The CDR3 loop is CASSLDGHEAFF. The CDR3 nucleotides read TGTGCCAGCAGCCTGGACGGACATGAAGCTTTCTTT.

V usage is TRBV19 and J usage is TRBJ1-2; 9 nucleotides align to TRBD1. The junction had 7 bases not matched to a gene; V was cut back by 7 bases and J by 4 bases. Germline CDR1 LNHDA, CDR2 SQIVND (reference sequence). The CDR3 runs 14 residues. The chain's CDR3 is CASTPGQGIYGYTF. CDR3 nucleotides: TGTGCCAGTACACCCGGACAGGGGATCTATGGCTACACCTTC.